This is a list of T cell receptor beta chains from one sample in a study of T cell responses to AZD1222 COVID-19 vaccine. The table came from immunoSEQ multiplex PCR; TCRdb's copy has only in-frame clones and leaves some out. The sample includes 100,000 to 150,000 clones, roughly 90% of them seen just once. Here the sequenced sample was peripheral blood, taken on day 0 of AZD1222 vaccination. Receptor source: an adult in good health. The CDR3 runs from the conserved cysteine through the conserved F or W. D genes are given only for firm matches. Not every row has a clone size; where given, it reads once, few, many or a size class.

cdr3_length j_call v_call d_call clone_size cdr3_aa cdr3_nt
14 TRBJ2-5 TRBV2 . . CASSGRNYQETQYF TGTGCCAGCAGCGGACGGAATTACCAAGAGACCCAGTACTTC
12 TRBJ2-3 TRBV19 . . CASSIDLGAQYF TGTGCCAGTAGTATAGATCTCGGTGCGCAGTATTTT
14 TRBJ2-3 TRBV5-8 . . CASSLEGRADTQYF TGTGCCAGCAGCTTGGAGGGTCGGGCAGATACGCAGTATTTT
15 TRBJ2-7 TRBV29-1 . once CSVSFGSVTNYEQYF TGCAGCGTTAGTTTCGGGTCCGTAACAAACTACGAGCAGTACTTC
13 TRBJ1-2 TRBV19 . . CASTSRAVYGYTF TGTGCCAGTACCTCAAGGGCAGTCTATGGCTACACCTTC
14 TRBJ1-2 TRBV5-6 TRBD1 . CASSLDGRGDGYTF TGTGCCAGCAGCTTGGATGGCAGGGGGGACGGCTACACCTTC
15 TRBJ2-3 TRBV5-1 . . CASNWHNASTDTQYF TGCGCCAGCAACTGGCACAATGCTAGCACAGATACGCAGTATTTT
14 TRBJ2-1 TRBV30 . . CAWSGAGRYNEQFF TGTGCCTGGAGTGGGGCGGGACGCTACAATGAGCAGTTCTTC
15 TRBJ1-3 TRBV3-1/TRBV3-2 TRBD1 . CASSATGNSGNTIYF TGTGCCAGCAGCGCGACAGGGAACTCTGGAAACACCATATATTTT
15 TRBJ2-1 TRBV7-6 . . CASSLFAGNLGEQFF TGTGCCAGCAGCTTATTTGCGGGGAATCTCGGTGAGCAGTTCTTC
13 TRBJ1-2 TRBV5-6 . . CASSLTGRDGYTF TGTGCCAGCAGCTTGACAGGGCGGGATGGCTACACCTTC
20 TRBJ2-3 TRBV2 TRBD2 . CASSRTTSGGTLRLTDTQYF TGTGCCAGCAGCCGCACCACTAGCGGGGGGACTCTCCGACTCACAGATACGCAGTATTTT
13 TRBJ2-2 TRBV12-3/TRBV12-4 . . CASSSQGPGELFF TGTGCCAGCAGTTCACAGGGACCCGGGGAGCTGTTTTTT
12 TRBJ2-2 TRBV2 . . CASGRFTGELFF TGTGCCAGCGGGCGATTTACCGGGGAGCTGTTTTTT
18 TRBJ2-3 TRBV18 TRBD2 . CASSQRLAGAGGTDTQYF TGTGCCAGCTCTCAACGACTAGCGGGGGCCGGAGGCACAGATACGCAGTATTTT
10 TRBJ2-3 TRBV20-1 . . CSARGPKQYF TGCAGTGCTAGGGGTCCCAAGCAGTATTTT
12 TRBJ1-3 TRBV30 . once CAWSRSRGTIYF TGTGCCTGGAGCAGGAGCCGAGGCACCATATATTTT
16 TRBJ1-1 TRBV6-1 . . CASSELLGWSSTEAFF TGTGCCAGCAGTGAACTTTTGGGTTGGAGTAGCACTGAAGCTTTCTTT
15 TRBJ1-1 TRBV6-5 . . CASSPPEGRETEAFF TGTGCCAGCAGCCCACCCGAGGGCAGGGAAACTGAAGCTTTCTTT
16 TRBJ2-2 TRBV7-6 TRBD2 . CASSLPSGANTGELFF TGTGCCAGCAGCCTACCTAGCGGAGCGAACACCGGGGAGCTGTTTTTT
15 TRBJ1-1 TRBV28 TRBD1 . CASSRRTGVATEAFF TGTGCCAGCAGTAGGAGAACAGGGGTAGCCACTGAAGCTTTCTTT
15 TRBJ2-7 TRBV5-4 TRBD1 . CASSLVGQGFGEQYF TGTGCCAGCAGCTTGGTTGGACAGGGATTCGGCGAGCAGTACTTC
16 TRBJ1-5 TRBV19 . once CASMLSDTGYNQPQHF TGTGCCAGTATGTTATCCGACACAGGATACAATCAGCCCCAGCATTTT
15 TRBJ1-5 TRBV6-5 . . CASSYDGRSNQPQHF TGTGCCAGCAGTTACGATGGTAGGAGCAATCAGCCCCAGCATTTT
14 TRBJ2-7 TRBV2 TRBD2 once CASSIAGGPYEQYF TGTGCCAGCAGTATAGCGGGGGGCCCCTACGAGCAGTACTTC
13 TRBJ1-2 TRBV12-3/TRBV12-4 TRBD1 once CASRPQGNYGYTF TGTGCCAGCAGGCCACAGGGGAACTATGGCTACACCTTC
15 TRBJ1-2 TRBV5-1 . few CASSLEVDWVYGYTF TGCGCCAGCAGCTTGGAAGTGGACTGGGTTTATGGCTACACCTTC
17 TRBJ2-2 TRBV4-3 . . CASSQKLGTGNTGELFF TGCGCCAGCAGCCAGAAATTGGGGACGGGCAACACCGGGGAGCTGTTTTTT
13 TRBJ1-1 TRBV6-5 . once CASSWTVTSEAFF TGTGCCAGCAGTTGGACCGTCACATCTGAAGCTTTCTTT
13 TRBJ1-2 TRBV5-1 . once CASSLTANYGYTF TGCGCCAGCAGCTTGACCGCTAACTATGGCTACACCTTC
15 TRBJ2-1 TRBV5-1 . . CASSLIGPAYNEQFF TGCGCCAGCAGCTTGATCGGACCCGCCTACAATGAGCAGTTCTTC
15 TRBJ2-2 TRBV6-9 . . CATSRGPPNTGELFF TGTGCCACCAGCCGGGGGCCCCCGAACACCGGGGAGCTGTTTTTT
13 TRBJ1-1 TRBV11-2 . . CASSHSLATEAFF TGTGCCAGCAGCCACTCCCTGGCCACTGAAGCTTTCTTT
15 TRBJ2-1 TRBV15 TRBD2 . CATSRAGGVYNEQFF TGTGCCACCAGCAGAGCGGGGGGGGTATACAATGAGCAGTTCTTC
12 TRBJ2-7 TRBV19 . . CASSAGSYEQYF TGTGCCAGTAGTGCAGGGTCCTACGAGCAGTACTTC
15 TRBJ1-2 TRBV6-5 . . CASSYLTGGNYGYTF TGTGCCAGCAGTTACCTAACGGGGGGTAACTATGGCTACACCTTC
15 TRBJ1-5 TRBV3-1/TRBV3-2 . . CASSQGGGSNQPQHF TGTGCCAGCAGCCAAGGAGGGGGTAGCAATCAGCCCCAGCATTTT
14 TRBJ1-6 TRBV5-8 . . CASSLAPNNSPLHF TGTGCCAGCAGCTTGGCCCCTAATAATTCACCCCTCCACTTT
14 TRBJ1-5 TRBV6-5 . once CAGAKGADNQPQHF TGTGCCGGGGCGAAAGGGGCGGATAATCAGCCCCAGCATTTT
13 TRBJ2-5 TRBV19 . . CASSIPTEETQYF TGTGCCAGTAGTATACCGACAGAAGAGACCCAGTACTTC
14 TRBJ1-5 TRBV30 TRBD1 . CAWSGGGGEQPQHF TGTGCCTGGAGCGGAGGGGGCGGGGAGCAGCCCCAGCATTTT
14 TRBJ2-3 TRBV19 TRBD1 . CASSFDRGIDTQYF TGTGCCAGTAGTTTCGACAGGGGGATAGATACGCAGTATTTT
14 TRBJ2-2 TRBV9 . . CASSVDGGIGELFF TGTGCCAGCAGCGTAGATGGGGGAATCGGGGAGCTGTTTTTT
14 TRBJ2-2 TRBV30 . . CAWSARRDSGELFF TGTGCCTGGAGTGCGAGGAGGGATTCCGGGGAGCTGTTTTTT
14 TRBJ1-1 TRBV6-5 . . CASSYGGTNTEAFF TGTGCCAGCAGTTACGGGGGAACTAACACTGAAGCTTTCTTT
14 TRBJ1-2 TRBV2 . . CADRRGNPAYGYTF TGTGCTGATCGGAGGGGGAATCCCGCCTATGGCTACACCTTC
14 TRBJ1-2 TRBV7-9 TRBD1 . CASSLNRGLYGYTF TGTGCCAGCAGCTTAAACAGGGGCCTCTATGGCTACACCTTC
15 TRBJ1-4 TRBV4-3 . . CASSPGGPNFEKLFF TGCGCCAGCAGCCCCGGGGGCCCGAACTTTGAAAAACTGTTTTTT
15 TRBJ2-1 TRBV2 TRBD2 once CASISGTSSYNEQFF TGTGCCAGCATCTCCGGGACTAGTTCCTACAATGAGCAGTTCTTC
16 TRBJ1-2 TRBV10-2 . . CASSDFPHSANYGYTF TGCGCCAGCAGTGATTTCCCCCATTCGGCTAACTATGGCTACACCTTC
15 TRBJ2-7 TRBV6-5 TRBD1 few CASSYKRTGPYEQYF TGTGCCAGCAGTTACAAGCGGACAGGGCCGTACGAGCAGTACTTC
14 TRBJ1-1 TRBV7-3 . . CASSTPGGLTEAFF TGTGCCAGCAGCACACCGGGGGGGCTGACTGAAGCTTTCTTT
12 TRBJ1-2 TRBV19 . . CASSTSLYGYTF TGTGCCAGTAGTACCTCTCTTTATGGCTACACCTTC
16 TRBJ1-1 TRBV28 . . CASSIAAGGPNTEAFF TGTGCCAGCAGTATCGCGGCGGGGGGGCCAAACACTGAAGCTTTCTTT
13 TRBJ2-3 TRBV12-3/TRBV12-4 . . CASRGGVVDTQYF TGTGCCAGCAGAGGGGGGGTGGTAGATACGCAGTATTTT
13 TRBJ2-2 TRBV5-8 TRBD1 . CASLTGSAGELFF TGTGCCAGCCTGACAGGGTCGGCCGGGGAGCTGTTTTTT
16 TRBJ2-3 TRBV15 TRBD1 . CATSTTRDSSTDTQYF TGTGCCACCAGCACCACGAGGGACAGTAGCACAGATACGCAGTATTTT
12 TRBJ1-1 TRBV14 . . CASSQDQGRAFF TGTGCCAGCAGCCAAGATCAGGGCCGCGCTTTCTTT